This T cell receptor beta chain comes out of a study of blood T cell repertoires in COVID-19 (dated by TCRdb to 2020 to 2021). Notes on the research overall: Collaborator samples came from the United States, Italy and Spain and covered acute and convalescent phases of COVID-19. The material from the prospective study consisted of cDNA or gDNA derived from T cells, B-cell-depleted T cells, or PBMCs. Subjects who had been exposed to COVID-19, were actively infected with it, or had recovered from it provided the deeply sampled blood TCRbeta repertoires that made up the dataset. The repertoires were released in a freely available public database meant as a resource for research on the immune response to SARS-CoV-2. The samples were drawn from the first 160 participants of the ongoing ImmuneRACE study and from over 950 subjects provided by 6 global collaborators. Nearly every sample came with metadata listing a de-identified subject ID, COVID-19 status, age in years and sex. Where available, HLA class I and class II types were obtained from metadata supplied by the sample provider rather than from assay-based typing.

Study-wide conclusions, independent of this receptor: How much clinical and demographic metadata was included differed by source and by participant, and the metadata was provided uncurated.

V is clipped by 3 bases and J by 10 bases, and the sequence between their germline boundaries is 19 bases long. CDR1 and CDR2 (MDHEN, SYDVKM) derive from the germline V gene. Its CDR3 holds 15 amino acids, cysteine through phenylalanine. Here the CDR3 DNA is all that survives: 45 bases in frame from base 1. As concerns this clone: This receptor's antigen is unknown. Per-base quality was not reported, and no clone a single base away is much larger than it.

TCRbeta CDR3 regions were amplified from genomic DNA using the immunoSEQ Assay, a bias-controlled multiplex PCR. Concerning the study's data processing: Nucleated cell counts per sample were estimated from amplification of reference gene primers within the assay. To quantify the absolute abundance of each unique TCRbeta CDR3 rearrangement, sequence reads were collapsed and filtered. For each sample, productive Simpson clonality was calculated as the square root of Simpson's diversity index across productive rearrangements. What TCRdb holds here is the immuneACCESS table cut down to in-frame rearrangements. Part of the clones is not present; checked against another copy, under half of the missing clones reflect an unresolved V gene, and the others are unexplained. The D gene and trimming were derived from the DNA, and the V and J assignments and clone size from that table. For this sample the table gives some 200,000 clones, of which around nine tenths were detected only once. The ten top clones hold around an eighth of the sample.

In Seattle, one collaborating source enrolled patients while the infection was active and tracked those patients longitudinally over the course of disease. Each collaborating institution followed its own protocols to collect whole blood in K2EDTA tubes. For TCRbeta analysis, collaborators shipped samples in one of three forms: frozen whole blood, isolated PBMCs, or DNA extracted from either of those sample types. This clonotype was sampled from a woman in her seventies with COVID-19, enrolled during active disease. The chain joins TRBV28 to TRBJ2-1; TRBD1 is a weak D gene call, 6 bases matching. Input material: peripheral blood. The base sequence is TGTGCCAGCAGTTTTCAGGGGTCTCTTTCGGGGGAGCAGTTCTTC. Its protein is CASSFQGSLSGEQFF. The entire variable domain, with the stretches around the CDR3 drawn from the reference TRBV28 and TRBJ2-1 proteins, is DVKVTQSSRYLVKRTGEKVFLECVQDMDHENMFWYRQDPGLGLRLIYFSYDVKMKEKGDIPEGYSVSREKKERFSLILESASTNQTSMYLCASSFQGSLSGEQFFGPGTRLTVL.